This TCR beta chain was profiled in a study of cytomegalovirus exposure and HLA in healthy donors. 13 Jbeta primers and 60 Vbeta primers were used for the PCR. Profiled with immunoSEQ multiplex PCR; TCRdb holds only in-frame clones, not every one. The sample includes 200,000 to 250,000 clones, roughly 85% of them seen just once. Of note for this clone: Its antigen is undetermined. One end of the junction is discordant with germline, which a read error may explain.

Study-level points and caveats: In a later analysis, at a false discovery rate of 0.05, 16,951 TCR beta sequences were associated with HLA alleles.

Germline CDR1 is SEHNR and CDR2 is FQNEAQ (reference sequence). The CDR3 extends over 17 amino acids. The sample was PBMCs. The source is a man in his late teens or twenties in good health and CMV-seronegative. This rearrangement joins TRBV7-9 to TRBJ2-1; 8 bases map to TRBD1. The CDR3 DNA is TGTTCCAGCAGCTTAGGGGAGTACGGGACAGGCTACAATGAGCAGTTCTTC. Its protein is CSSSLGEYGTGYNEQFF. The full variable domain, in which reference TRBV7-9 and TRBJ2-1 provide the parts outside the CDR3, is DTGVSQNPRHKITKRGQNVTFRCDPISEHNRLYWYRQTLGQGPEFLTYFQNEAQLEKSRLLSDRFSAERPKGSFSTLEIQRTEQGDSAMYLCSSSLGEYGTGYNEQFFGPGTRLTVL.